These 7 T cell receptor beta chains share one sample of origin, sequenced in a study of blood T cell repertoires in COVID-19. Clones were sequenced by immunoSEQ multiplex PCR, and TCRdb holds only the in-frame ones, with some missing. Of approximately 210,000 clones in the sample, roughly 86% were seen once. Material for sequencing was peripheral blood. The receptors were sampled from a woman in her forties with acute or convalescent COVID-19.

This chain links TRBV25-1 with TRBJ1-2, with 9 bases identical to TRBD1. V was clipped by 8 bases and J by 6 bases; unmatched bases: 1. Germline V lookup: CDR1 MGHDK, CDR2 SYGVNS. The CDR3 covers 11 residues. The chain's CDR3 is CASGDRDGYTF. The CDR3 coding sequence is TGTGCCAGCGGGGACAGGGATGGCTACACCTTC.

The chain employs TRBV7-6 and TRBJ2-7; the D gene is possibly TRBD1 (5 bases). This CDR3 is built from 14 residues. V was shortened by 5 bases and J by 3 bases, with 14 bases between the two germline ends. Germline V lookup: CDR1 SGHVS, CDR2 FNYEAQ. The CDR3 DNA reads TGTGCCAGCAGCGCGGCCCAAGGGGACTACGAGCAGTACTTC. Protein sequence: CASSAAQGDYEQYF.

This clone has a handful of counts. This chain joins TRBV19 and TRBJ1-3; TRBD1 matches 10 bases. This CDR3 is 14 amino acids long. The ends lost 6 bases at V and 4 bases at J; junction bases unmatched: 3. Germline V gives CDR1 LNHDA, CDR2 SQIVND (reference sequence). CDR3 in amino acids: CASRTGGAGNTIYF. The CDR3 DNA reads TGTGCCAGTAGGACAGGGGGCGCCGGAAACACCATATATTTT.

V is TRBV3-1 (or the pseudogene TRBV3-2) and J is TRBJ2-1; the D gene is possibly TRBD2 (6 bases). CDR1 LGHDT and CDR2 YNNKEL come from the germline V gene (reference sequence). With 0 bases removed from V and 9 bases from J, the gap between germline ends came to 9 bases. The CDR3 extends over 13 amino acids. CDR3 coding DNA: TGTGCCAGCAGCCAAGATCGCGGGACTGAGCAGTTCTTC. It encodes CASSQDRGTEQFF.

The chain is built from TRBV7-2 and TRBJ2-1, with TRBD2 identical over 13 bases. Trimming cost V 3 bases and J 12 bases; bases outside gene matches: 5. Germline V lookup: CDR1 SGHTA, CDR2 FQGNSA. This CDR3 comprises 14 residues. CDR3 residues: CASSFGLAGDAQFF. In DNA, the CDR3 is TGTGCCAGCAGCTTCGGACTAGCGGGAGACGCGCAGTTCTTC.

V usage is TRBV5-3 and J usage is TRBJ1-2, with TRBD1 matching over 7 bases. TRBV5-3 qualifies as an ORF whose function is uncertain. V shed 0 bases and J 5 bases; nucleotides not matched to a gene: 4. The CDR3 is 14 residues long. The CDR3 bases are TGTGCCAGAAGCTTGGGACAGGGTTTATATGGCTACACCTTC. Translation: CARSLGQGLYGYTF.

The V and J genes are TRBV27 and TRBJ2-2, with TRBD1 identical over 10 bases. This CDR3 is 17 amino acids long. Trimming at V came to 5 bases and at J to 2 bases, leaving 8 bases not matched to a gene. CDR1 is MNHEY and CDR2 is SMNVEV in the germline V gene (reference sequence). Written as DNA, the CDR3 is TGTGCCAGCAGTATCCGACAGGGGGCGTTAAACACCGGGGAGCTGTTTTTT. It encodes CASSIRQGALNTGELFF.